This T cell receptor (beta chain) appears in the sequencing data of a study of blood T cell repertoires in COVID-19. Here immunoSEQ multiplex PCR was the method, and the copy in TCRdb shows in-frame clones only, minus some. The sample records about 160,000 clones, approximately 79% being singletons. Germline loops: CDR1 MNHEY, CDR2 SVGAGI. Trimming pared 8 bases from V and 4 bases from J, leaving 14 bases between. The CDR3 spans 14 residues. Sequencing was performed on peripheral blood. This chain joins TRBV6-5 and TRBJ2-2, with D possibly TRBD1 on 6 matching bases. This TCR was recovered from a woman aged 55-70 years with COVID-19, enrolled during active disease. CDR3 in DNA: TGTGCCAGCGGCTCCGGGACAAGCACCGGGGAGCTGTTTTTT. As protein: CASGSGTSTGELFF.